This T cell receptor (beta chain) derives from a study of beta chain features in type 1 diabetes. General study results and limits: TCRB CDR3 length was moderately but significantly reduced in all four CD4+ subsets of Type 1 diabetes patients. In these data, an HLA type influence on TCRB rearrangement remained unresolved. Reduced insertions and increased deletions marked VDJ junctions in type 1 diabetes patients.

The study reverse transcribed the entire isolated RNA, so it sequenced expressed TCRB transcripts. Sequencing used immunoSEQ multiplex PCR; TCRdb keeps in-frame clones, though not all of them. The data contain some 410,000 clones, more than 11% of them seen just once; the ten biggest clones take up about 0.04%. Turning to this clone: Its antigen is undetermined.

The germline CDR1 and CDR2 sequences are ENHRY and SYGVKD. V was pared by 0 bases and J by 12 bases, with 3 bases of the junction left unmatched. This CDR3 has 14 amino acids. Material for sequencing was naive CD4+ T cells from blood. The chain links TRBV10-3 to TRBJ2-4; TRBD2 matches 12 bases. The sequence derives from a man under 40 in good health. This CDR3 is CAISESTSGGTQYF. DNA of the CDR3: TGTGCCATCAGTGAGTCGACTAGCGGGGGCACTCAGTACTTC.